A single sample is the source of the 13 T cell receptor beta chains below, sequenced in a study of tumor and adjacent non-tumor tissue in lung cancer. TCRbeta libraries were built with three rounds of nested PCR, modified from ARM-PCR. Each CDR3 protein gets one entry after TCRdb re-called the multiplex PCR reads with MiXCR. The table has approximately 100,000 distinct CDR3 sequences, 50% to 70% seen once; the top ten hold 19%. This sample's RNA came from whole unsorted tissue. Distant lung tissue was collected more than 3 cm away from the tumor edge. The sequenced sample was distant non-tumor lung tissue. The receptors derive from a man in his fifties or sixties with non-small cell lung cancer.

The chain employs TRBV20-1 and TRBJ2-1; D may be TRBD2 (6 bases). The CDR3 is made up of 14 amino acids. V was cut by 6 bases and J by 8 bases, with 20 bases left in between. Germline CDR1 DFQATT, CDR2 SNEGSKA (reference sequence). In DNA, the CDR3 is TGCAGTGCCGTTTCGGGGACTGTCGATCATGAGCAGTTCTTC. The encoded protein is CSAVSGTVDHEQFF.

To note about this clonotype: A single base separates this from a much larger clone, so it may be a read error. The chain couples TRBV5-4 to TRBJ2-5; 7 positions match TRBD1. The CDR3 length is 12 residues. The germline CDR1 and CDR2 sequences are SGHNT and YYREEE (reference sequence). The CDR3 DNA sequence: TGTCCCAGCAGCTCCACGACAGGGCCCCAGTACTTC. It specifies CPSSSTTGPQYF.

This clonotype was counted at least ten times. The V gene is TRBV4-2, the J gene TRBJ2-1; D call uncertain. CDR3 size: 18 residues. V lost 10 bases, J lost 0 bases, and 25 bases lay in between. From germline, CDR1 is LGHNA and CDR2 YNFKEQ. DNA of the CDR3: TGTGCCATCCGGAGATTAATATACGGATTCAGCTCCTACAATGAGCAGTTCTTC. It is translated as CAIRRLIYGFSSYNEQFF.

This rearrangement joins TRBV28 to TRBJ2-5; either TRBD1 or TRBD2 may fit D (5 bases each). This CDR3 spans 14 amino acids. Germline CDR1 MDHEN, CDR2 SYDVKM. V was clipped by 5 bases and J by 1 base, with 11 bases between them. The CDR3 DNA sequence: TGTGCCAGCAGTATAGGGGACCGCCAAGAGACCCAGTACTTC. Residues: CASSIGDRQETQYF.

This clonotype was found a few times. A much larger clonotype is one base distant, so this may be a read error. The chain links TRBV6-5 to TRBJ2-5; D is ambiguous. The length of the CDR3 is 11 residues. CDR1 and CDR2 (germline): MNHEY, SVGAGI. CDR3 nucleotides: TGTGTCAGCAGTCCCGGGGAGACCCAGTACTTC. Translated, it gives CVSSPGETQYF.

The gene calls are TRBV29-1 and TRBJ2-1, with D possibly TRBD2 on 5 matching bases. This CDR3 has 14 amino acids. Between the trimmed V and J ends, which lost 8 bases and 5 bases, there was a span of 19 bases. Germline-derived CDR1 and CDR2 are SQVTM and ANQGSEA. This CDR3 reads CSRHAGESHNEQFF. In nucleotides, the CDR3 is TGCAGCCGCCATGCCGGGGAAAGTCACAATGAGCAGTTCTTC.

This clonotype has just one count. At one end, the junction sequence differs from germline, possibly due to a read error. In DNA, the CDR3 is TGTACCAGCAGCCAAGATGGGACAAAGAGCGATCAGCCCCAGCATTTT. Translating it yields CTSSQDGTKSDQPQHF. J is TRBJ1-5 and V is TRBV4-2, with a tentative D call TRBD1 (6 bases). In germline, CDR1 is LGHNA, CDR2 YNFKEQ. The CDR3 contains 16 residues.

The genes are TRBV2 and TRBJ2-5; TRBD1 matches at 9 bases. V lost 6 bases and J lost 1; bases outside the gene matches: 3. Germline-derived CDR1 and CDR2 are SNHLY and FYNNEI. The length of the CDR3 is 14 residues. The CDR3 spells CASRTGQGQETQYF. CDR3 bases: TGTGCCAGCAGGACGGGACAGGGCCAAGAGACCCAGTACTTC.

Many counts were recorded for this clonotype. The rearrangement links TRBV28 to TRBJ2-5, with unresolved D. Trimming removed 2 bases from V and 1 base from J, with 5 bases in between. The CDR3 is made up of 13 amino acids. CDR1 MDHEN and CDR2 SYDVKM come from the germline V gene. The CDR3 DNA sequence: TGTGCCAGCAGTTTAGGCAGCCAAGAGACCCAGTACTTC. Protein sequence: CASSLGSQETQYF.

This clonotype was observed many times. CDR3 protein: CSAWDALKGSYNEQFF. CDR3 bases: TGCAGTGCCTGGGACGCCTTAAAGGGCTCCTACAATGAGCAGTTCTTC. This chain connects TRBV20-1 to TRBJ2-1, with D perhaps given as TRBD1 or TRBD2 (5 bases each). Germline values: CDR1 DFQATT, CDR2 SNEGSKA (reference sequence). This CDR3 is built from 16 residues. V lost 6 bases, J lost 0 bases, and 18 bases lay in between.

This clonotype was detected many times. J is TRBJ1-5 and V is TRBV10-2; 8 bases match TRBD1. CDR1 and CDR2 from the germline V gene are WSHSY and SAAADI. The CDR3 length is 14 residues. Trimming cost V 3 bases and J 4 bases; bases outside gene matches: 2. The CDR3 protein is CASSDGQGNQPQHF. DNA for the CDR3: TGCGCCAGCAGTGATGGACAGGGTAATCAGCCCCAGCATTTT.

There are a few counts of this clonotype. A read error may produce the germline difference seen at one junction end. This chain uses TRBV10-1 with TRBJ1-1, with a weak D call TRBD1 (5 bases). The CDR3 consists of 14 residues. Germline loops: CDR1 WNHNN, CDR2 SYGVQD (reference sequence). This chain's CDR3 is CANSAGRRGSEAFF. As DNA, the CDR3 is TGCGCCAACAGCGCAGGTAGACGGGGGTCTGAAGCCTTCTTT.

With respect to this clonotype: This could be a read error, since a much larger clone is one nucleotide away. The rearrangement links TRBV7-8 to TRBJ2-1; the D is unclear. There are 15 residues in the CDR3. Germline loops: CDR1 SGHVS, CDR2 FQNEAQ. The CDR3 spells CASSLPVSSYIEQFF. The CDR3 DNA is TGTGCCAGCAGCTTACCGGTGAGCTCCTACATTGAGCAGTTCTTC.